Presented here are 21 T cell receptor beta chains from one specimen sequenced in a study of blood T cell repertoires in COVID-19. Profiling relied on immunoSEQ multiplex PCR, and the TCRdb table lists in-frame clones only, not all of them. The data contain about 180,000 clones, roughly 89% of them singletons. Sequences were obtained from PBMCs or T cells enriched from blood (not recorded which). The receptors were gathered from a woman in her forties with acute COVID-19.

The table lists this clone with many counts. J is TRBJ2-1 and V is TRBV4-3; 12 bases fit TRBD2. The V gene's germline CDR1 is LGHNA and CDR2 YSLEER. Trimming at V came to 3 bases and at J to 7 bases, leaving 10 bases not matched to a gene. The CDR3 is made up of 17 amino acids. CDR3 DNA: TGCGCCAGCAGCCACATATTCGGAGGACTAGCGGGAAATGAGCAGTTCTTC. It encodes CASSHIFGGLAGNEQFF.

The chain uses TRBV12-3 or TRBV12-4 and TRBJ2-7, with TRBD1 matching over 7 bases. CDR3 length equals 13 residues. With 7 bases clipped from V and 0 bases from J, the junction kept 3 bases outside the gene matches. In DNA form, the CDR3 reads TGTGCCAGCAAACGGACAGGCTCCTACGAGCAGTACTTC. This translates into CASKRTGSYEQYF.

This clone was observed a handful of times. The chain couples TRBV12-3 or TRBV12-4 to TRBJ2-7, with 8 bases aligning to TRBD1. The V and J ends lost 5 bases and 5 bases, in that order; junction bases with no gene match: 5. The CDR3 spans 13 residues. The DNA of the CDR3 is TGTGCCAGCAGTCCCGACAGGGGCCACGAGCAGTACTTC. This codes for CASSPDRGHEQYF.

This chain uses TRBV5-6 with TRBJ1-1; a weak D match, TRBD1 (5 bases). The V end lost 2 bases, the J end lost 9 bases, and 14 bases lay between the germline ends. The CDR3 runs 13 residues. Germline CDR1 SGHDT, CDR2 YYEEEE. The CDR3: CASSFSGEYQAFF. CDR3 DNA sequence: TGTGCCAGCAGCTTCTCGGGGGAGTATCAAGCTTTCTTT.

This chain connects TRBV4-1 to TRBJ2-1, with 7 bases fitting TRBD1. This CDR3 contains 15 residues. The germline V gene has CDR1 MGHRA and CDR2 YSYEKL. Trimming cost V 2 bases and J 5 bases; bases outside gene matches: 6. CDR3 in amino acids: CASSQPNRGDNEQFF. In DNA form, the CDR3 reads TGCGCCAGCAGCCAACCAAACAGGGGAGACAATGAGCAGTTCTTC.

This chain links TRBV5-8 with TRBJ1-2, with 7 bases aligning to TRBD1. Germline lookup yields CDR1 SGHTS and CDR2 YDEGEE. After removal of 5 bases from V and 4 bases from J, the junction contained 5 bases not matched to a gene. This CDR3 has 13 amino acids. The chain's CDR3 is CASRTDRVYGYTF. CDR3 nucleotide sequence: TGTGCCAGCAGAACAGACAGGGTCTATGGCTACACCTTC.

In its sample, this clone was seen once. V usage is TRBV29-1 and J usage is TRBJ2-3; TRBD1 matches 9 bases. Per germline, CDR1 SQVTM and CDR2 ANQGSEA. V was pared by 5 bases and J by 6 bases, with 9 bases of the junction left unmatched. The CDR3 sequence is 14 residues long. The CDR3 region is CSVFKGQGADTQYF. CDR3 sequence (DNA): TGCAGCGTTTTTAAGGGACAGGGTGCTGATACGCAGTATTTT.

A single count supports this clone. V and J are TRBV7-9 and TRBJ1-5; 8 positions match TRBD1. CDR1 and CDR2 (germline): SEHNR, FQNEAQ (reference sequence). Trimming removed 5 bases from V and 10 bases from J; junction bases left unmatched: 7. The CDR3 is 13 amino acids. The CDR3 sequence: CASSKGQALPQHF. The CDR3, as DNA: TGTGCCAGCAGCAAGGGACAGGCCCTACCCCAGCATTTT.

The rearrangement joins TRBV6-5 to TRBJ1-2; D is unclear. The CDR3 length is 14 residues. Germline V lookup: CDR1 MNHEY, CDR2 SVGAGI. The V and J ends lost 4 bases and 0 bases respectively, with 9 bases between them. Written as DNA, the CDR3 is TGTGCCAGCAGTTCCCAATCCACTAACTATGGCTACACCTTC. Translating it yields CASSSQSTNYGYTF.

The chain joins TRBV29-1 to TRBJ1-4; D is uncertain. This CDR3 has 13 residues. Trimming removed 4 bases from V and 5 bases from J, with 11 bases in between. Germline values: CDR1 SQVTM, CDR2 ANQGSEA. The chain's CDR3 is CSVAKTGNEKLFF. The CDR3 nucleotides read TGCAGCGTTGCGAAGACGGGGAATGAAAAACTGTTTTTT. Using reference TRBV29-1 and TRBJ1-4 for the parts outside the CDR3, the full variable domain is SAVISQKPSRDICQRGTSLTIQCQVDSQVTMMFWYRQQPGQSLTLIATANQGSEATYESGFVIDKFPISRPNLTFSTLTVSNMSPEDSSIYLCSVAKTGNEKLFFGSGTQLSVL.

Notes on this clone: At the DNA level, this CDR3 is encoded by other sequences in the same sample as well. The rearrangement joins TRBV7-2 to TRBJ2-7, with no clear D. Germline CDR1 reads SGHTA; CDR2 reads FQGNSA. Deletions cut 5 bases from V and 1 base from J, with 3 bases between. This CDR3 region has 11 residues. CDR3 nucleotide sequence: TGTGCCAGCAGCCCGTCCTACGAGCAGTACTTC. It codes for CASSPSYEQYF. The variable domain in full, completed from reference TRBV7-2 and TRBJ2-7, reads GAGVSQSPSNKVTEKGKDVELRCDPISGHTALYWYRQSLGQGLEFLIYFQGNSAPDKSGLPSDRFSAERTGGSVSTLTIQRTQQEDSAVYLCASSPSYEQYFGPGTRLTVT.

The CDR3 spells CASSLRTGRQETQYF. The CDR3 coding sequence is TGTGCCAGCAGTCTAAGGACTGGAAGACAAGAGACCCAGTACTTC. The J gene is TRBJ2-5, the V gene TRBV2, with D maybe TRBD2 (5 bases). The germline gives CDR1 SNHLY, CDR2 FYNNEI. V dropped 5 bases and J dropped 2 bases, with 15 bases sitting between them. The CDR3 length is 15 residues.

This chain joins TRBV4-1 and TRBJ1-5, with 11 bases aligning to TRBD1. The CDR3 consists of 15 residues. V trimming: 0 bases; J trimming: 7 bases; junction bases outside the gene matches: 2. Germline CDR1 MGHRA, CDR2 YSYEKL. The CDR3 DNA is TGCGCCAGCAGCCAAGACCGGGACAGGGGGCAGCCCCAGCATTTT. Protein product: CASSQDRDRGQPQHF.

The chain uses TRBV15 and TRBJ2-1; D is possibly TRBD1 (5 bases). CDR1 and CDR2 (germline): LNHNV, YYDKDF (reference sequence). The CDR3 has 12 amino acids. The ends were cut back, 4 bases at V and 12 bases at J, with 13 bases in the middle. The CDR3: CATSTGMGRQFF. The CDR3 DNA sequence: TGTGCCACCAGCACTGGTATGGGGCGGCAGTTCTTC.

This chain links TRBV3-1 (or the pseudogene TRBV3-2) with TRBJ2-7, with a possible D match to TRBD1 (6 bases). Germline lookup yields CDR1 LGHDT and CDR2 YNNKEL (reference sequence). The CDR3 extends over 16 amino acids. V gave up 5 bases and J gave up 1 base, with 18 bases separating them. CDR3 region: CASSSHAGTPSYEQYF. The CDR3 region has the DNA TGTGCCAGCAGCTCACACGCCGGGACACCTTCCTACGAGCAGTACTTC.

The V call is TRBV6-4, the J call TRBJ1-1; possible D gene TRBD1, 6 bases. The CDR3 is made up of 16 amino acids. V was cut by 3 bases and J by 3 bases, with 17 bases left in between. Per the germline V gene, CDR1 is MRHNA and CDR2 is SNTAGT. The DNA of the CDR3 is TGTGCCAGCAGTGATCAATGGGGGCCAGGGGACACTGAAGCTTTCTTT. Translated, it gives CASSDQWGPGDTEAFF.

The gene calls are TRBV3-1 (or the pseudogene TRBV3-2) and TRBJ2-2, with D possibly TRBD2 on 6 matching bases. The ends were cut back, 1 base at V and 3 bases at J, with 9 bases in the middle. The CDR3 loop spans 15 amino acids. CDR1 is LGHDT and CDR2 is YNNKEL in the germline V gene (reference sequence). This chain's CDR3 is CASSQGGTYTGELFF. The CDR3 nucleotides are TGTGCCAGCAGCCAAGGGGGGACTTACACCGGGGAGCTGTTTTTT.

The chain uses TRBV6-5 and TRBJ2-5, with D possibly TRBD1 on 6 matching bases. The CDR3 loop spans 14 amino acids. V gave up 6 bases and J gave up 6 bases, with 17 bases separating them. Germline V gene lookup returns CDR1 MNHEY and CDR2 SVGAGI. The CDR3 is CASSIHPRGQTQYF. CDR3 DNA sequence: TGTGCCAGCAGCATTCACCCCAGGGGCCAGACCCAGTACTTC.

This rearrangement joins TRBV30 to TRBJ2-5, with D possibly being TRBD2 (5 bases). Trimming removed 1 base at V and 1 base at J, with 16 bases between. Per the germline V gene, CDR1 is GTSNPN and CDR2 is SVGIG (reference sequence). The length of the CDR3 is 16 residues. The CDR3 region is CAWSAPRAGVQETQYF. As DNA, the CDR3 is TGTGCCTGGAGTGCTCCCCGGGCGGGCGTCCAAGAGACCCAGTACTTC. Based on the CDR3 plus reference TRBV30 and TRBJ2-5, the full variable domain is SQTIHQWPATLVQPVGSPLSLECTVEGTSNPNLYWYRQAAGRGLQLLFYSVGIGQISSEVPQNLSASRPQDRQFILSSKKLLLSDSGFYLCAWSAPRAGVQETQYFGPGTRLLVL.

The rearrangement joins TRBV18 to TRBJ2-1; 11 nucleotides align to TRBD2. The CDR3 has 17 residues. V trimming: 0 bases; J trimming: 7 bases; junction bases outside the gene matches: 8. Germline loops: CDR1 KGHSH, CDR2 LQKENI. The CDR3 nucleotides are TGTGCCAGCTCACCACCGGGACTAGCGGTCGGGGGGAATGAGCAGTTCTTC. Protein product: CASSPPGLAVGGNEQFF.

The chain couples TRBV5-1 to TRBJ2-5; D is perhaps TRBD2 (5 bases). V gave up 0 bases and J gave up 5 bases, with 11 bases separating them. Germline V gene sequence: CDR1 SGHRS, CDR2 YFSETQ. CDR3 length: 14 amino acids. For the CDR3, the DNA is TGCGCCAGCAGCTTGGAGGGCTGGGAGGAGACCCAGTACTTC. Translated: CASSLEGWEETQYF.